The table lists the clone carrying this TCR beta chain with many counts. What it binds is unknown. Each TCR beta library was made by quantitative 5'-RACE that incorporated molecular barcodes. One entry per CDR3 protein, called by TCRdb with MiXCR from the 5' RACE reads. The sample yields 300,000 to 400,000 distinct CDR3 sequences, roughly 11% seen once. The sample originates from a study of CD8 T cells in ankylosing spondylitis. V lost 5 bases, J lost 8 bases, and 17 bases stayed unmatched. The CDR3 loop spans 17 amino acids. The study's findings and limits: A TCR beta motif made of fewer than ten highly homologous variants seemed typical of ankylosing spondylitis blood. Reportedly, significant enrichment of disease-linked clones occurred in matched ankylosing spondylitis synovial fluid.

What was sequenced was blood, either unsorted or a sorted T cell fraction (not recorded which). This chain connects TRBV12-3 or TRBV12-4 to TRBJ2-4; 8 positions match TRBD1. The TCR comes from a female donor with ankylosing spondylitis or in good health (not recorded which). The CDR3 region is CASSPNVMTTGADIQYF. CDR3 DNA: TGTGCCAGCAGTCCTAATGTGATGACGACAGGGGCGGACATTCAGTACTTC.